Listed below are T cell receptor beta chains from one sample, sequenced in a study of T cell changes during pregnancy in multiple sclerosis. Method: immunoSEQ multiplex PCR; TCRdb's copy keeps in-frame clones and lacks some. Among about 79,000 clones, 75% to 95% were seen once, and the ten largest hold less than 0.6%. The specimen was CD4+ T cells from peripheral blood mononuclear cells, collected in the second trimester of pregnancy. The receptors shown here come from a female donor with multiple sclerosis, enrolled in a pregnancy study. CDR3s include the opening cysteine and the closing phenylalanine or tryptophan. Each record gives: CDR3 DNA, CDR3 protein, D gene, CDR3 length, clone size, J gene, V gene. D genes are given only for firm matches. The size field is filled for only some rows; it gives once, few, many or a size class.

CDR3nt: TGTGCCAGCAGCGTAGATGCCGGGCAGGGGTCGAGGGAGCAGTACTTC; CDR3aa: CASSVDAGQGSREQYF; d_gene: .; len: 16; abundance: .; j_gene: TRBJ2-7; v_gene: TRBV9
CDR3nt: TGTGCACTAGGACAGGGGGGAGAAAAACTGTTTTTT; CDR3aa: CALGQGGEKLFF; d_gene: TRBD1; len: 12; abundance: .; j_gene: TRBJ1-4; v_gene: TRBV30
CDR3nt: TGTGCCAGCAGCGCCCCCGGGGGAACCGGGGAGCTGTTTTTT; CDR3aa: CASSAPGGTGELFF; d_gene: .; len: 14; abundance: .; j_gene: TRBJ2-2; v_gene: TRBV7-3
CDR3nt: TGTGCCAGCAGCTTAGCGTTCGTGAACACTGAAGCTTTCTTT; CDR3aa: CASSLAFVNTEAFF; d_gene: .; len: 14; abundance: few; j_gene: TRBJ1-1; v_gene: TRBV7-2
CDR3nt: TGTGCCAGCAGCTCTAACAGGGGGCAGGCCGAGCAGTACTTC; CDR3aa: CASSSNRGQAEQYF; d_gene: TRBD1; len: 14; abundance: .; j_gene: TRBJ2-7; v_gene: TRBV11-2
CDR3nt: TGTGCCAGCAGTTACGGCAGGGAAAATTCACCCCTCCACTTT; CDR3aa: CASSYGRENSPLHF; d_gene: .; len: 14; abundance: .; j_gene: TRBJ1-6; v_gene: TRBV6-5
CDR3nt: TGTGCCAGCAGCCAAGATTCGGGAGCTCAATACGAGCAGTACTTC; CDR3aa: CASSQDSGAQYEQYF; d_gene: .; len: 15; abundance: .; j_gene: TRBJ2-7; v_gene: TRBV4-2
CDR3nt: TGTGCCAGCAGTTACTCTACGGACAGGCTCCAGCCCCAGCATTTT; CDR3aa: CASSYSTDRLQPQHF; d_gene: TRBD1; len: 15; abundance: .; j_gene: TRBJ1-5; v_gene: TRBV28
CDR3nt: TGTGCCAGTAGCCAAGCGGGAGCAGGTACCTACGAGCAGTACTTC; CDR3aa: CASSQAGAGTYEQYF; d_gene: TRBD2; len: 15; abundance: few; j_gene: TRBJ2-7; v_gene: TRBV19
CDR3nt: TGTGCCAGCGGCCCGACTAGCGGAGCACACAATGAGCAGTTCTTC; CDR3aa: CASGPTSGAHNEQFF; d_gene: TRBD2; len: 15; abundance: .; j_gene: TRBJ2-1; v_gene: TRBV9
CDR3nt: TGTGCCAGCAGCAAGGGACTAGCGGGGGCCGCCACAGATACGCAGTATTTT; CDR3aa: CASSKGLAGAATDTQYF; d_gene: TRBD2; len: 17; abundance: .; j_gene: TRBJ2-3; v_gene: TRBV5-8
CDR3nt: TGTGCCAGCGGCTGGGCCTCCTCTGGAAACACCATATATTTT; CDR3aa: CASGWASSGNTIYF; d_gene: .; len: 14; abundance: .; j_gene: TRBJ1-3; v_gene: TRBV7-9
CDR3nt: TGTGCCAGCAGCTTTCAAGGGAGAGCAAAAAAAGATACGCAGTATTTT; CDR3aa: CASSFQGRAKKDTQYF; d_gene: .; len: 16; abundance: once; j_gene: TRBJ2-3; v_gene: TRBV7-9
CDR3nt: TGTGCCAGCAGCTTGACAGCGGGGGGATTCAATGAGCAGTTCTTC; CDR3aa: CASSLTAGGFNEQFF; d_gene: TRBD2; len: 15; abundance: .; j_gene: TRBJ2-1; v_gene: TRBV7-9
CDR3nt: TGTGCCAGCAGCTCCGGACTAGCGGGTATCCAAGAGACCCAGTACTTC; CDR3aa: CASSSGLAGIQETQYF; d_gene: TRBD2; len: 16; abundance: once; j_gene: TRBJ2-5; v_gene: TRBV11-3
CDR3nt: TGTGCCAGTCGGGATGACAGGGCGCATGAAGCTTTCTTT; CDR3aa: CASRDDRAHEAFF; d_gene: TRBD1; len: 13; abundance: .; j_gene: TRBJ1-1; v_gene: TRBV19
CDR3nt: TGTGCCAGCTCCCAACAAGGGGGCGCAGGACTAAGGACCGACACCATATATTTT; CDR3aa: CASSQQGGAGLRTDTIYF; d_gene: TRBD1; len: 18; abundance: .; j_gene: TRBJ1-3; v_gene: TRBV18
CDR3nt: TGTGCCAGCAGCGCCGGGACTAGCGGGTACAATGAGCAGTTCTTC; CDR3aa: CASSAGTSGYNEQFF; d_gene: TRBD2; len: 15; abundance: .; j_gene: TRBJ2-1; v_gene: TRBV7-9
CDR3nt: TGTGCCATCAGAGGGGAGGGGAGCGAGGGGAAACTGTTTTTT; CDR3aa: CAIRGEGSEGKLFF; d_gene: .; len: 14; abundance: .; j_gene: TRBJ1-4; v_gene: TRBV10-3
CDR3nt: TGTGCCAGCAGTCCACAGGGAGTCACTGAAGCTTTCTTT; CDR3aa: CASSPQGVTEAFF; d_gene: .; len: 13; abundance: once; j_gene: TRBJ1-1; v_gene: TRBV2